Detailed here is one TCR beta chain. Its antigen is still unknown. Between the trimmed V and J ends, which lost 4 bases and 1 base, there was a span of 16 bases. CDR1 and CDR2 from the germline V gene are SGHDN and FVKESK. This CDR3 has 16 residues. These data are taken from a study of cytomegalovirus exposure and HLA in healthy donors. General observations from the study: Among TCR sequences, most were rare, though some public TCRs appeared in many donors.

The primer mix had 60 Vbeta and 13 Jbeta primers. TCRdb keeps only in-frame clones here, not all; method: immunoSEQ multiplex PCR. This table has 120,000 to 150,000 clones, 78% appearing once. The TCR comes from a male donor in good health and CMV-seronegative. V and J are TRBV14 and TRBJ2-5, with D possibly TRBD1 on 6 matching bases. Sequenced: PBMCs. CDR3 sequence: CASSRQVLKLQETQYF. CDR3 DNA: TGTGCCAGCAGCCGACAGGTACTAAAGCTCCAAGAGACCCAGTACTTC.